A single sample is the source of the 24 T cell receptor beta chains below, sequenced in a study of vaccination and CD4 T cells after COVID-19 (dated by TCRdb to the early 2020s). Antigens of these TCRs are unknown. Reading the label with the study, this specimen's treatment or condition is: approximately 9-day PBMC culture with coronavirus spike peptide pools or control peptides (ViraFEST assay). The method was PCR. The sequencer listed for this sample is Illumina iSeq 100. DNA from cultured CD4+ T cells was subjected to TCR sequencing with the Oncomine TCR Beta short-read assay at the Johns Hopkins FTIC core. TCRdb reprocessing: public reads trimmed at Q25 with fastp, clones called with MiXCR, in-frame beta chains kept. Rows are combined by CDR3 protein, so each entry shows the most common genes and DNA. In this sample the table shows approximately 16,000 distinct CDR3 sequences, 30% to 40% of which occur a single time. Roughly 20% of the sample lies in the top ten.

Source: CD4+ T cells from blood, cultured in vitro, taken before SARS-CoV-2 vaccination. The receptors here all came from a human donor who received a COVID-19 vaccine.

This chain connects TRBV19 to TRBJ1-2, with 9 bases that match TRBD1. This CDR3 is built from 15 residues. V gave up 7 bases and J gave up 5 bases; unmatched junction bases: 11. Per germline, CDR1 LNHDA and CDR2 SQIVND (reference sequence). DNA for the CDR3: TGTGCCAGTACCTTCACCGGGACAGGGCAATATGGCTACACCTTC. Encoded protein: CASTFTGTGQYGYTF.

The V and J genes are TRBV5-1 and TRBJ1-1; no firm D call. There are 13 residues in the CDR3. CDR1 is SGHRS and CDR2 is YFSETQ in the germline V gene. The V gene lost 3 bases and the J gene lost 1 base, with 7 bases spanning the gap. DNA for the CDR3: TGCGCCAGCAGCTCGACATCGAACACTGAAGCTTTCTTT. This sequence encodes CASSSTSNTEAFF.

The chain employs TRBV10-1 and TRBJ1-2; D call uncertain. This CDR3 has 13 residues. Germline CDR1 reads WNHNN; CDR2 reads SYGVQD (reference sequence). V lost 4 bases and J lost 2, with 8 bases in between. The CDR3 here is CASSGPGNYGYTF. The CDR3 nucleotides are TGCGCCAGCAGTGGGCCCGGCAACTATGGCTACACCTTC.

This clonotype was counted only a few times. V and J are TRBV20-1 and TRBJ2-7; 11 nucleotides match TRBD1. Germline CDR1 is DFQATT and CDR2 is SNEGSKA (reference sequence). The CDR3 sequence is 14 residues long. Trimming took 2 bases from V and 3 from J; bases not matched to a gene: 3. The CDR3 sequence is CSARSGTGGYEQYF. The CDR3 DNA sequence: TGCAGTGCTAGATCCGGGACAGGGGGCTACGAGCAGTACTTC.

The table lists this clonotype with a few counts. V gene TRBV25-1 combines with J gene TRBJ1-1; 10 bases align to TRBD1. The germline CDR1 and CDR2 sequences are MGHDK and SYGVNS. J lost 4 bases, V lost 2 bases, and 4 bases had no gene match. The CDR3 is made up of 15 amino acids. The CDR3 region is CASSEPGQGITEAFF. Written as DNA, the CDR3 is TGTGCCAGCAGTGAACCGGGACAGGGGATCACTGAAGCTTTCTTT.

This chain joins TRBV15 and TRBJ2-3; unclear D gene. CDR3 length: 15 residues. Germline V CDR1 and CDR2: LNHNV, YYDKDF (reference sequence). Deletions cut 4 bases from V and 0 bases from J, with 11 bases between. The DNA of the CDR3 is TGTGCCACCAGCAAAGGGCGCCTTAGCACAGATACGCAGTATTTT. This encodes CATSKGRLSTDTQYF. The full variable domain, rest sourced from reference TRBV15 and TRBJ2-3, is DAMVIQNPRYQVTQFGKPVTLSCSQTLNHNVMYWYQQKSSQAPKLLFHYYDKDFNNEADTPDNFQSRRPNTSFCFLDIRSPGLGDTAMYLCATSKGRLSTDTQYFGPGTRLTVL.

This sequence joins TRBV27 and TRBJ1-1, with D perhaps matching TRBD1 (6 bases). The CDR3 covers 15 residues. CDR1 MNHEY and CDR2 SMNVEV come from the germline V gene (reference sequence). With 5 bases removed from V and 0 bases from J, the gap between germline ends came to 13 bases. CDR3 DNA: TGTGCCAGCAGTCCCCGCCGACAGGTGAACACTGAAGCTTTCTTT. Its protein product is CASSPRRQVNTEAFF.

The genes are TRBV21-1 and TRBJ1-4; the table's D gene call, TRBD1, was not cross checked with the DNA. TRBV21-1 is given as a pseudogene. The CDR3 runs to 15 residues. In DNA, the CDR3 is TGTGCCAGCAGCAAATATGAGGGGACGAATGAAAAACTGTTTTTT. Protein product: CASSKYEGTNEKLFF.

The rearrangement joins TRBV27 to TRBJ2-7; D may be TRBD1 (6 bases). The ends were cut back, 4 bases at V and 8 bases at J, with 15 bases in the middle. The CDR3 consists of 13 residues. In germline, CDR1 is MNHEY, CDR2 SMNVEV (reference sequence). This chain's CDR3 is CASSYQGWVQQYF. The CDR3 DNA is TGTGCCAGCAGTTATCAGGGGTGGGTGCAGCAGTACTTC.

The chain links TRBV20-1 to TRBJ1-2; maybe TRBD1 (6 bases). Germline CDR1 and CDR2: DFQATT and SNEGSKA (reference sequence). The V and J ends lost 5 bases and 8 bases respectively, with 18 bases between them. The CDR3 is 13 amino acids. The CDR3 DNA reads TGCAGTGCTGTTTCAGGGGCTCTAGGCGGCTACACCTTC. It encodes CSAVSGALGGYTF.

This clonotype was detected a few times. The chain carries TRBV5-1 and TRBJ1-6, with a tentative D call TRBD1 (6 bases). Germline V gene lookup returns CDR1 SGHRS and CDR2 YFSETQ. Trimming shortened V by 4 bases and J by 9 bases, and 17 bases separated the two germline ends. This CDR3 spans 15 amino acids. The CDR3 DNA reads TGCGCCAGCAGCCCAATTCAGGGGACGGGTTCACCCCTCCACTTT. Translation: CASSPIQGTGSPLHF.

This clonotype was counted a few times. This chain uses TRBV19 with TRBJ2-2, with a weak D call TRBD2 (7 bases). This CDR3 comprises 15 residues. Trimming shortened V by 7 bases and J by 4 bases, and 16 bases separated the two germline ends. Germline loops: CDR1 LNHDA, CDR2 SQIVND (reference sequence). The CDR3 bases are TGTGCCAGTACGACTCGGGGGGCGGGCACCGGGGAGCTGTTTTTT. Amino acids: CASTTRGAGTGELFF.

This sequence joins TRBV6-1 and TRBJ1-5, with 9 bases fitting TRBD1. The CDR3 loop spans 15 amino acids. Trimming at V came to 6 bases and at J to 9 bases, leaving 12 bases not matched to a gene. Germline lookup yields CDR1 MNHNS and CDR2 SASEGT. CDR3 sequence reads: CASSISRQGVRPQHF. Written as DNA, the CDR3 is TGTGCCAGCAGCATTAGTCGACAGGGGGTCCGGCCCCAGCATTTT.

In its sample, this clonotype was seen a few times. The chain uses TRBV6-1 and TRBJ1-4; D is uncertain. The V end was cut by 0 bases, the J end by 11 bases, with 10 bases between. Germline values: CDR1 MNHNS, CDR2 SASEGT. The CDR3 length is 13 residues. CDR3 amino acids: CASSEALRRKLFF. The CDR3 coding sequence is TGTGCCAGCAGTGAAGCGCTTCGTAGGAAACTGTTTTTT.

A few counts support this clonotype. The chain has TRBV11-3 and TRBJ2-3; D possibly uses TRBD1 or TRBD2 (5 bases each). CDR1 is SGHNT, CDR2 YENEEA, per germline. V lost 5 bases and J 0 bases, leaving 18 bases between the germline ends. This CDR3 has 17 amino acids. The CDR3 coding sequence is TGTGCCAGCAGCCCGGGTGGAGGACAAGATAGCACAGATACGCAGTATTTT. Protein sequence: CASSPGGGQDSTDTQYF.

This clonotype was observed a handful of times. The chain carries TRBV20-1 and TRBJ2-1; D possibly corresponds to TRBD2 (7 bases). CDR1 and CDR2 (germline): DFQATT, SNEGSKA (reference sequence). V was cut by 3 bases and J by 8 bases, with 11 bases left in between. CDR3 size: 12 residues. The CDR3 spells CSASTGRDEQFF. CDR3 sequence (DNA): TGCAGTGCTAGCACAGGGAGGGATGAGCAGTTCTTC.

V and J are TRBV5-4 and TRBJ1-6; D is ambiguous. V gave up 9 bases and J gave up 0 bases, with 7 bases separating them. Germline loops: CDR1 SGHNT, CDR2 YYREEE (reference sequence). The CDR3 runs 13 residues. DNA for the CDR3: TGTGCCATCGGGCTCTCCTATAATTCACCCCTCCACTTT. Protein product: CAIGLSYNSPLHF. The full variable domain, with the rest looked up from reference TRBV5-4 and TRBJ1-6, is ETGVTQSPTHLIKTRGQQVTLRCSSQSGHNTVSWYQQALGQGPQFIFQYYREEENGRGNFPPRFSGLQFPNYSSELNVNALELDDSALYLCAIGLSYNSPLHFGNGTRLTVT.

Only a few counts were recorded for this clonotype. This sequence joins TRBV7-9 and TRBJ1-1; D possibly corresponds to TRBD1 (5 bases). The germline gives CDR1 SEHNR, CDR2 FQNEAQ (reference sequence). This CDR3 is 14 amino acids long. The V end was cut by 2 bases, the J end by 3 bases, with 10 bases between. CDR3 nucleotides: TGTGCCAGCAGCTTATGGGGGGGGGACACTGAAGCTTTCTTT. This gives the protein CASSLWGGDTEAFF.

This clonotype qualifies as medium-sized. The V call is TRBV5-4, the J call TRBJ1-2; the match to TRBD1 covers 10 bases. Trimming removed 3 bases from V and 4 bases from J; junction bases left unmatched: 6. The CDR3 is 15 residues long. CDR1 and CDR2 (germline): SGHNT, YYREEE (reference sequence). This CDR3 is CASSSTRTGGYGYTF. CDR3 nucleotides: TGTGCCAGCAGCTCGACCCGGACAGGGGGCTATGGCTACACCTTC.

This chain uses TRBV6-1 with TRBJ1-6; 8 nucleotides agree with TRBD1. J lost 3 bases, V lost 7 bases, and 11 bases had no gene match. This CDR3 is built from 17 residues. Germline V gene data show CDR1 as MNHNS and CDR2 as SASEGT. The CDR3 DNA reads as TGTGCCAGCACCAAAAGCAGGGGGCGAAACTATAATTCACCCCTCCACTTT. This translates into CASTKSRGRNYNSPLHF.

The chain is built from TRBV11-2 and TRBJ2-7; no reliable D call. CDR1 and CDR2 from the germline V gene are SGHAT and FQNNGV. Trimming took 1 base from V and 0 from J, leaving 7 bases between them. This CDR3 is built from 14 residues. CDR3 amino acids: CASSLGAISYEQYF. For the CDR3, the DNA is TGTGCCAGCAGCTTAGGTGCTATCTCCTACGAGCAGTACTTC.

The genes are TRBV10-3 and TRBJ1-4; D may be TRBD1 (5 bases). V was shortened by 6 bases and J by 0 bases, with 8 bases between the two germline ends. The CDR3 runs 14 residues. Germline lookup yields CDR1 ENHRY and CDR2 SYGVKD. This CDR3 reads CAISETATNEKLFF. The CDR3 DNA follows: TGTGCCATCAGCGAGACAGCAACTAATGAAAAACTGTTTTTT.

The DNA of the CDR3 is TGTGCCAGCAGCGGTTCGAAGGACAGGGTCGAGACCCAGTACTTC. Its protein product is CASSGSKDRVETQYF. V and J are TRBV5-4 and TRBJ2-5, with TRBD1 matching over 8 bases. This CDR3 spans 15 amino acids. Looked up from germline, CDR1 is SGHNT and CDR2 is YYREEE (reference sequence). After removal of 4 bases from V and 5 bases from J, the junction contained 10 bases not matched to a gene. The whole variable domain, filled in from reference TRBV5-4 and TRBJ2-5, reads ETGVTQSPTHLIKTRGQQVTLRCSSQSGHNTVSWYQQALGQGPQFIFQYYREEENGRGNFPPRFSGLQFPNYSSELNVNALELDDSALYLCASSGSKDRVETQYFGPGTRLLVL.

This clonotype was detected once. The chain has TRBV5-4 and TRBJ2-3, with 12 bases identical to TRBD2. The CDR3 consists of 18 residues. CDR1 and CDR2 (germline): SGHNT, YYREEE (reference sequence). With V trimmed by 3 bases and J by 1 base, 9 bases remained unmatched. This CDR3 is CASSSPTSGGRGTDTQYF. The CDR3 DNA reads TGTGCCAGCAGCTCCCCAACTAGCGGGGGGCGGGGCACAGATACGCAGTATTTT. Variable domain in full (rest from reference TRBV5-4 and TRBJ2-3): ETGVTQSPTHLIKTRGQQVTLRCSSQSGHNTVSWYQQALGQGPQFIFQYYREEENGRGNFPPRFSGLQFPNYSSELNVNALELDDSALYLCASSSPTSGGRGTDTQYFGPGTRLTVL.